Following are 24 T cell receptor beta chains from one sample sequenced in a study of cytomegalovirus exposure and HLA in healthy donors. Use of 60 Vbeta and 13 Jbeta primers characterized the PCR. The data were produced by immunoSEQ multiplex PCR, yet TCRdb's version contains in-frame clones alone and is incomplete. The table has some 78,000 clones, 74% seen once. The sequencing sample was made of PBMCs. All receptors come from a man aged 35 to 55 in good health and CMV-seropositive.

V and J are TRBV6-5 and TRBJ2-7, with TRBD2 matching 7 bases. CDR1 is MNHEY and CDR2 is SVGAGI in the germline V gene. With V trimmed by 10 bases and J by 3 bases, 3 bases remained unmatched. This CDR3 has 11 amino acids. As DNA, the CDR3 is TGTGCCACGGGGAGGGTCTACGAGCAGTACTTC. This encodes CATGRVYEQYF.

The gene calls are TRBV5-4 and TRBJ2-5; TRBD2 is a possible D gene (6 bases). Trimming took 1 base from V and 1 from J, leaving 26 bases between them. The germline V gene encodes CDR1 SGHNT and CDR2 YYREEE (reference sequence). The CDR3 spans 20 residues. CDR3 region: CASSLIGGESAGRSQETQYF. The CDR3, as DNA: TGTGCCAGCAGCTTGATCGGCGGGGAAAGCGCCGGCAGGAGCCAAGAGACCCAGTACTTC.

The genes are TRBV15 and TRBJ1-2; TRBD1 aligns across 7 bases. The ends lost 4 bases at V and 8 bases at J; junction bases unmatched: 4. CDR1 is LNHNV, CDR2 YYDKDF, per germline (reference sequence). The CDR3 is 12 amino acids. CDR3 in DNA: TGTGCCACCAGCAAGAGACAGGGCGGCTACACCTTC. Protein product: CATSKRQGGYTF.

This clone has just one count. This chain joins TRBV30 and TRBJ2-7, with D perhaps TRBD1 (5 bases). The V gene lost 1 base and the J gene lost 4 bases, with 5 bases spanning the gap. CDR1 and CDR2 from the germline V gene are GTSNPN and SVGIG (reference sequence). The CDR3 spans 11 residues. CDR3 region: CAWSGQYEQYF. The CDR3, as DNA: TGTGCCTGGAGTGGACAGTACGAGCAGTACTTC.

The V and J genes are TRBV4-2 and TRBJ1-4; no reliable D call. In germline, CDR1 is LGHNA, CDR2 YNFKEQ. Trimming cost V 4 bases and J 0 bases, with 9 bases left between them. The CDR3 has 15 residues. The CDR3 here is CASSPILATNEKLFF. CDR3 nucleotide sequence: TGTGCCAGCAGCCCAATACTTGCAACTAATGAAAAACTGTTTTTT.

This clone was seen once. The gene calls are TRBV10-2 and TRBJ2-1, with 11 bases matching TRBD2. This CDR3 is 15 amino acids long. The germline V gene encodes CDR1 WSHSY and CDR2 SAAADI. Trimming removed 5 bases from V and 3 bases from J; junction bases left unmatched: 3. Written as DNA, the CDR3 is TGCGCCAGCAGTAAACTAGCGGGAGTCTACAATGAGCAGTTCTTC. It encodes CASSKLAGVYNEQFF.

Written as DNA, the CDR3 is TGTGCCTGGGAACGACAGGTGACTAGCACAGATACGCAGTATTTT. It specifies CAWERQVTSTDTQYF. The genes are TRBV30 and TRBJ2-3; possibly TRBD1 for D (6 bases). CDR3 size: 15 residues. The V and J ends lost 5 bases and 0 bases respectively, with 15 bases between them. Germline CDR1 and CDR2: GTSNPN and SVGIG (reference sequence).

CDR3 region: CASSEDTAGANRQYF. CDR3 bases: TGTGCCAGCAGTGAAGACACAGCGGGAGCGAATCGGCAGTACTTC. V usage is TRBV2 and J usage is TRBJ2-7; TRBD2 agrees at 8 bases. This CDR3 has 15 residues. After removal of 1 base from V and 9 bases from J, the junction contained 11 bases not matched to a gene. The germline V gene encodes CDR1 SNHLY and CDR2 FYNNEI. Supplemented by reference TRBV2 and TRBJ2-7, the full variable domain reads EPEVTQTPSHQVTQMGQEVILRCVPISNHLYFYWYRQILGQKVEFLVSFYNNEISEKSEIFDDQFSVERPDGSNFTLKIRSTKLEDSAMYFCASSEDTAGANRQYFGPGTRLTVT.

This chain uses TRBV5-4 with TRBJ2-3; 11 bases match TRBD2. The V gene's germline CDR1 is SGHNT and CDR2 YYREEE (reference sequence). The CDR3 is 16 amino acids. Trimming removed 4 bases from V and 2 bases from J; junction bases left unmatched: 6. Here the CDR3 DNA reads TGTGCCAGCAGCGCCCGACTAGCGGGATACACAGATACGCAGTATTTT. It translates to CASSARLAGYTDTQYF.

In this sample, this clone turned up once. The chain links TRBV7-9 to TRBJ2-3; D might be TRBD1 (6 bases). The V end was cut by 0 bases, the J end by 1 base, with 14 bases between. The length of the CDR3 is 17 residues. CDR1 is SEHNR, CDR2 FQNEAQ, per germline (reference sequence). CDR3 in DNA: TGTGCCAGCAGCTTAGCGCTTTCAGGGGTCGGCACAGATACGCAGTATTTT. Protein: CASSLALSGVGTDTQYF.

This clone was observed a few times. The chain is built from TRBV30 and TRBJ1-1, with D perhaps TRBD1 (5 bases). V lost 0 bases, J lost 1 base, and 9 bases lay in between. The CDR3 covers 14 residues. Germline V lookup: CDR1 GTSNPN, CDR2 SVGIG (reference sequence). The CDR3 loop is CAWSVGAENTEAFF. The CDR3 DNA is TGTGCCTGGAGTGTAGGGGCCGAGAACACTGAAGCTTTCTTT.

As concerns this clone: Relative to the germline gene, one junction end is altered; a read error may explain this. The V call is TRBV7-9, the J call TRBJ1-4; no clear D. The germline gives CDR1 SEHNR, CDR2 FQNEAQ (reference sequence). The CDR3 is 18 residues long. The CDR3 sequence is CSSTQNMFWAATNEKLFF. CDR3 DNA sequence: TGTTCCAGCACCCAAAATATGTTTTGGGCCGCAACTAATGAAAAACTGTTTTTT.

The J gene is TRBJ2-7, the V gene TRBV7-7; D gene uncertain. The germline V and J ends were trimmed by 2 bases and 7 bases, with 12 bases remaining between them. CDR1 and CDR2 from the germline V gene are SSHAT and FNYEAQ (reference sequence). CDR3 length equals 13 residues. The CDR3 DNA is TGTGCCAGCAGCTTAAGGCTCCTAGATGAGCAGTACTTC. Its protein is CASSLRLLDEQYF. Based on the CDR3 plus reference TRBV7-7 and TRBJ2-7, the full variable domain is GAGVSQSPRYKVTKRGQDVTLRCDPISSHATLYWYQQALGQGPEFLTYFNYEAQPDKSGLPSDRFSAERPEGSISTLTIQRTEQRDSAMYRCASSLRLLDEQYFGPGTRLTVT.

By share, this clone counts as medium-sized (0.01 to 0.1%). The V and J genes are TRBV11-2 and TRBJ1-1, with 7 bases identical to TRBD1. The V segment lost 0 bases and the J segment 8 bases; nucleotides outside the gene matches: 3. Per the germline V gene, CDR1 is SGHAT and CDR2 is FQNNGV. The CDR3 totals 13 residues. In DNA form, the CDR3 reads TGTGCCAGCAGCTTAGACAGGGGGAGCGAAGCTTTCTTT. Residues: CASSLDRGSEAFF. The full variable domain, rest sourced from reference TRBV11-2 and TRBJ1-1, is EAGVAQSPRYKIIEKRQSVAFWCNPISGHATLYWYQQILGQGPKLLIQFQNNGVVDDSQLPKDRFSAERLKGVDSTLKIQPAKLEDSAVYLCASSLDRGSEAFFGQGTRLTVV.

The chain is built from TRBV4-2 and TRBJ1-5; 8 bases fit TRBD1. CDR3 size: 17 residues. Germline V gene data show CDR1 as LGHNA and CDR2 as YNFKEQ. V lost 1 base and J lost 4; bases outside the gene matches: 9. The CDR3 is CASSQVQGQVENQPQHF. As DNA, the CDR3 is TGTGCCAGCAGCCAAGTCCAGGGACAGGTCGAGAATCAGCCCCAGCATTTT.

V and J are TRBV5-5 and TRBJ1-2, with D unclear. Germline CDR1 reads SGHKS; CDR2 reads YYEKEE (reference sequence). Trimming cost V 3 bases and J 3 bases, with 15 bases left between them. The CDR3 length is 15 residues. Here the CDR3 reads CASSSTTGRDYGYTF. For the CDR3, the DNA is TGTGCCAGCAGCTCGACGACTGGGAGGGACTATGGCTACACCTTC.

The chain carries TRBV27 and TRBJ2-3, with D perhaps TRBD2 (6 bases). CDR1 and CDR2 (germline): MNHEY, SMNVEV (reference sequence). The germline V and J ends were trimmed by 4 bases and 5 bases, with 22 bases remaining between them. The CDR3 is 17 amino acids. The CDR3 DNA is TGTGCCAGCAGTTCTCCTAGCGTTCGAGGGAGCGTAGATACGCAGTATTTT. Protein sequence: CASSSPSVRGSVDTQYF.

This chain links TRBV5-1 with TRBJ1-1, with no clear D. The germline gives CDR1 SGHRS, CDR2 YFSETQ. CDR3 length: 16 residues. Between the trimmed V and J ends, which lost 1 base and 6 bases, there was a span of 19 bases. CDR3 coding DNA: TGCGCCAGCAGCTTGAGTCTGCCGCTTCGGGGATCTGAAGCTTTCTTT. Protein product: CASSLSLPLRGSEAFF.

This chain links TRBV7-2 with TRBJ1-1; TRBD1 is a possible D gene (6 bases). Germline values: CDR1 SGHTA, CDR2 FQGNSA. The length of the CDR3 is 14 residues. V was clipped by 3 bases and J by 1 base, with 9 bases between them. In DNA, the CDR3 is TGTGCCAGCAGCTTGGGACACTCGAACACTGAAGCTTTCTTT. Protein sequence: CASSLGHSNTEAFF. Filled out from reference TRBV7-2 and TRBJ1-1, the complete variable domain reads GAGVSQSPSNKVTEKGKDVELRCDPISGHTALYWYRQSLGQGLEFLIYFQGNSAPDKSGLPSDRFSAERTGGSVSTLTIQRTQQEDSAVYLCASSLGHSNTEAFFGQGTRLTVV.

The V gene is TRBV30, the J gene TRBJ1-1; D perhaps matches TRBD1 (6 bases). The CDR3 extends over 13 amino acids. Germline CDR1 and CDR2: GTSNPN and SVGIG (reference sequence). Trimming shortened V by 4 bases and J by 0 bases, and 9 bases separated the two germline ends. CDR3 nucleotides: TGTGCCTGGAACGGACAGTTGAACACTGAAGCTTTCTTT. Translation gives CAWNGQLNTEAFF.

The V call is TRBV10-3, the J call TRBJ1-3, with a tentative D call TRBD1 (5 bases). Trimming removed 7 bases from V and 3 bases from J, with 7 bases in between. The CDR3 has 12 amino acids. The germline CDR1 and CDR2 sequences are ENHRY and SYGVKD. This CDR3 reads CAIKGDGNTIYF. The CDR3 region has the DNA TGTGCCATCAAAGGGGATGGAAACACCATATATTTT.

The chain employs TRBV2 and TRBJ2-1, with TRBD2 matching 11 bases. The CDR3 spans 15 residues. Germline assignment: CDR1 SNHLY and CDR2 FYNNEI. V was clipped by 5 bases and J by 7 bases; unmatched bases: 7. The CDR3: CASSLLAGGGNEQFF. DNA of the CDR3: TGTGCCAGCAGTCTCCTAGCGGGGGGCGGGAATGAGCAGTTCTTC.

This chain links TRBV19 with TRBJ2-7; no firm D call. The V gene's germline CDR1 is LNHDA and CDR2 SQIVND (reference sequence). The CDR3 length is 14 residues. Trimming shortened V by 6 bases and J by 0 bases, and 12 bases separated the two germline ends. The chain's CDR3 is CASRVTESSYEQYF. The CDR3, as DNA: TGTGCCAGTAGGGTGACTGAGAGCTCCTACGAGCAGTACTTC.

V is TRBV6-4 and J is TRBJ2-5; a weak D match, TRBD2 (6 bases). The CDR3 is 13 residues long. The germline V gene has CDR1 MRHNA and CDR2 SNTAGT. V was shortened by 4 bases and J by 6 bases, with 12 bases between the two germline ends. DNA of the CDR3: TGTGCCAGCAGTGTCCCAGGGAGGAAGACCCAGTACTTC. This sequence encodes CASSVPGRKTQYF.